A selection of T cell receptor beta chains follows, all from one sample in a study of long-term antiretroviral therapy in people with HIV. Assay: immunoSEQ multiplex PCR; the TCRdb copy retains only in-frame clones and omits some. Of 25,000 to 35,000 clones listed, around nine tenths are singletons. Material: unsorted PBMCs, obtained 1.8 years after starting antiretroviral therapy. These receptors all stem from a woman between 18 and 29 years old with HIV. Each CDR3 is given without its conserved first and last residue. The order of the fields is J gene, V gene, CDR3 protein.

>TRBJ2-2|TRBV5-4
ASSRDGNTGELF
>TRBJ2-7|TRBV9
ASSEFGAGEQY
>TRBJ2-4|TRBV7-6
ASSLSGGASALAKNIQY
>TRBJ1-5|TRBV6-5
ASSTGGWQPQH
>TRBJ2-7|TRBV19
ASSIGQGIGHEQY
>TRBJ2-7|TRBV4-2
ASSQDLVRSVTVYYEQY
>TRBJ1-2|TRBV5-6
ASSLRTPAFWGYT
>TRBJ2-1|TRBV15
ATSSSGARDNEQF
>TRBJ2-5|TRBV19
ASSIDTNSQETQY
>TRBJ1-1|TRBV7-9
ASSAEQGGAF
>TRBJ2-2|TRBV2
ASSVMGANTGELF
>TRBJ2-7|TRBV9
ASSVEDRVYEQY
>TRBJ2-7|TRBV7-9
ASSLRIGTAYEQY
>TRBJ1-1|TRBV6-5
ASSYSGNRPEAF
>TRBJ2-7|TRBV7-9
ASRIGYPASEQY
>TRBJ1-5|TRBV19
ASKTGTYSNQPQH
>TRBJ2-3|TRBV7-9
ASSQVTSGIGTDTQY
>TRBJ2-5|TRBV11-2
ASSPNRGSGETQY
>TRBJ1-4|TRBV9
ASSPMPDEKLF
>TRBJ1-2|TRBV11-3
ASSLAPDPGYGYT
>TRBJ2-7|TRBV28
ASSLGSRLHYEQY
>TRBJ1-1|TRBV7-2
ASSQTGGRNTEAF
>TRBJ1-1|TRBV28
ASRSLTGGTF
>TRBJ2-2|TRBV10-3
AISSQGFGGTGELF
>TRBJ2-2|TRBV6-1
ASSETGLGGTGELF
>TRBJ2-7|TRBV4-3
ASSRGLDYEQY
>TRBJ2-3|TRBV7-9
ASTTAAGADTQY
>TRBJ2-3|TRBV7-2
ASSFRSGLINTQY
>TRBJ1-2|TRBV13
ASSLAGDKLYGYT
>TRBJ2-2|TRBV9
ASSVGARAGGTGELF
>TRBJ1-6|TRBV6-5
ASSYQEGFNSPLH
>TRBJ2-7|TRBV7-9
ASSYGWTYEQY
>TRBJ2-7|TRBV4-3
ASSQGGQGAWEQY
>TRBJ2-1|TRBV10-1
ASSESVLGTAYNEQF
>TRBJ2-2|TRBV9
ASSSPPGTSPPGELF
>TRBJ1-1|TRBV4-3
ASSQVLSLNTEAF
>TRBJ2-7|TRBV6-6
ASSRPLASPYEQY
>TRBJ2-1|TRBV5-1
ASSWSAREYTETPYNEQF
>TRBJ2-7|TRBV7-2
ASSLATRSSYEQY
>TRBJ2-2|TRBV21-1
ASSYRVRNTGELF
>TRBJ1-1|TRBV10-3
AISIYRGRHMNTEAF
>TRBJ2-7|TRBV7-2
ASSFGRLGTYEQY
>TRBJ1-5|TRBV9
ASSVGSNQPQH
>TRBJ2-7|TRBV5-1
ASSLVLEGEQY
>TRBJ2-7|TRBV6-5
ASSPSIAYEQY
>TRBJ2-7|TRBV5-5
ASSLLPFGYRGNEQY
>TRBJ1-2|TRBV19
ASSISRYGGYT
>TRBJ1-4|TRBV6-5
ASSPGQRNEKLF